This T cell receptor beta chain was sequenced during a study of T-cell reconstitution after alpha-beta-depleted transplantation in children. General study results and limits: At around two months after transplant, the alpha-beta T cells were reportedly derived from several hundred expanded clones that came from non-depleted graft cells. The origin of high day-60 TCRbeta diversity in some patients lay in surviving recipient T cells and thymic progenitors. Newly generated T cells supplied most T-cell counts and diversity one year post-transplant.

Many counts were recorded for this clonotype. As yet, its antigen is unknown. The germline V gene encodes CDR1 SGDLS and CDR2 YYNGEE. The trim removed 0 bases at V and 3 bases at J, leaving 7 bases unmatched. The CDR3 is 16 amino acids. Unique molecular identifiers featured in how the TCRbeta library was prepared. In TCRdb, the PCR reads were re-called with MiXCR into one record per CDR3 protein. In the table there are 700,000 to 950,000 distinct CDR3 sequences, less than 20% of which are singletons. The sequence was collected from a male patient aged 10-17 years who had a stem cell transplant for acute lymphoblastic leukemia, so the T cells may come from the graft donor. Specimen: PBMCs, mostly from graft donor cells, collected 360 days after TCRalphabeta/CD19-depleted stem cell transplant. The chain couples TRBV9 to TRBJ2-7; 9 bases fit TRBD2. The CDR3 nucleotides read TGTGCCAGCAGCGTAGAGGCGGGACTAGCTGTCTACGAGCAGTACTTC. It translates to CASSVEAGLAVYEQYF.